The 20 T cell receptor beta chains reported below all come from one sample, sequenced in a study of blood T cells in healthy people across ages. Alongside a J-beta primer mix, a sample-barcoded 5' primer served in a second PCR lasting about 6 to 11 cycles. TCRdb recomputed calls from the 5' RACE reads with MiXCR, one row per CDR3 protein. The sample yields more than 1 million distinct CDR3 sequences, 40% to 50% seen once. The source material was blood. These receptors came from an older woman in good health.

The chain joins TRBV10-2 to TRBJ2-7; 7 bases line up with TRBD2. The end of the DNA is better explained by TRBJ2-5, so the J call may be wrong. This CDR3 has 15 amino acids. CDR1 and CDR2 (germline): WSHSY, SAAADI. The CDR3 reads CASGNIAGVGETQYF. The CDR3 nucleotides read TGCGCCAGCGGCAACATAGCGGGCGTAGGGGAGACCCAGTACTTC.

V is TRBV19 and J is TRBJ2-3, with 8 positions matching TRBD1. CDR3 length: 15 residues. Germline CDR1 and CDR2: LNHDA and SQIVND (reference sequence). The junction had 9 bases not matched to a gene; V was cut back by 5 bases and J by 5 bases. In DNA form, the CDR3 reads TGTGCCAGTAGTGTTGGGACAGGTAGCGGAGATACGCAGTATTTT. Translation gives CASSVGTGSGDTQYF.

The chain links TRBV7-2 to TRBJ2-3, with 9 bases matching TRBD2. CDR3 length equals 12 residues. Germline CDR1 and CDR2: SGHTA and FQGNSA. The J segment lost 14 bases and the V segment lost 5 bases, leaving 8 bases of the junction unmatched. The CDR3 nucleotides read TGTGCCAGCAGCCCTGAGCGGGAGGATTGGTATTTT. It translates to CASSPEREDWYF. Supplemented by reference TRBV7-2 and TRBJ2-3, the full variable domain reads GAGVSQSPSNKVTEKGKDVELRCDPISGHTALYWYRQSLGQGLEFLIYFQGNSAPDKSGLPSDRFSAERTGGSVSTLTIQRTQQEDSAVYLCASSPEREDWYFGPGTRLTVL.

DNA of the CDR3: TGTGCCAGCAGTTTATCGCGGCGGGTCGACTACGAGCAGTACTTC. Its protein product is CASSLSRRVDYEQYF. This chain joins TRBV27 and TRBJ2-7; D might be TRBD2 (5 bases). V was trimmed by 0 bases and J by 3 bases, leaving 12 bases between them. The CDR3 is 15 amino acids. Germline V gene sequence: CDR1 MNHEY, CDR2 SMNVEV (reference sequence).

The chain combines TRBV30 with TRBJ1-2, with a weak D call TRBD1 (5 bases). The V gene lost 3 bases and the J gene lost 6 bases, with 14 bases spanning the gap. The CDR3 totals 13 residues. Germline lookup yields CDR1 GTSNPN and CDR2 SVGIG (reference sequence). The chain's CDR3 is CAWRLGVLDGYTF. The CDR3 DNA is TGTGCCTGGAGGTTAGGGGTTTTGGATGGCTACACCTTC.

This clonotype was observed a few times. The chain recombines TRBV20-1 with TRBJ2-5; 7 bases agree with TRBD1. The CDR3 contains 13 residues. Unmatched junction bases numbered 4, after V lost 6 bases and J lost 0 bases. In germline, CDR1 is DFQATT, CDR2 SNEGSKA (reference sequence). The CDR3 DNA is TGCAGTGCCGTAGACAGGGACCAAGAGACCCAGTACTTC. Amino acid sequence: CSAVDRDQETQYF.

The rearrangement joins TRBV4-1 to TRBJ2-5; D is possibly TRBD2 (6 bases). The J call is doubtful: the DNA matches TRBJ2-7 better. Per the germline V gene, CDR1 is MGHRA and CDR2 is YSYEKL. CDR3 size: 15 residues. The CDR3 loop is CASSQDAGSTREQYF. The CDR3 nucleotides read TGCGCCAGCAGCCAAGATGCGGGGTCCACACGCGAGCAGTACTTC.

This chain connects TRBV6-1 to TRBJ2-7; 8 positions match TRBD2. CDR1 and CDR2 from the germline V gene are MNHNS and SASEGT. Trimming removed 5 bases from V and 0 bases from J; junction bases left unmatched: 3. The CDR3 consists of 14 residues. Here the CDR3 reads CASSSGSFSYEQYF. DNA of the CDR3: TGTGCCAGCAGTAGCGGGAGCTTCTCCTACGAGCAGTACTTC.

CDR3 bases: TGTGCCAGCAGCTCCCCAGACCCGGGACTAGCGGGAGGGTCCTCCGGCACAGATACGCAGTATTTT. Its translation: CASSSPDPGLAGGSSGTDTQYF. The chain is built from TRBV13 and TRBJ2-3; TRBD2 aligns across 16 bases. Germline V gene lookup returns CDR1 PRHDT and CDR2 FYEKMQ (reference sequence). CDR3 size: 22 residues. V trimming: 4 bases; J trimming: 1 base; junction bases outside the gene matches: 17.

J is TRBJ2-7 and V is TRBV7-8; TRBD2 might be the D (6 bases). Trimming removed 8 bases from V and 0 bases from J, with 11 bases in between. The germline gives CDR1 SGHVS, CDR2 FQNEAQ. This CDR3 spans 13 amino acids. The CDR3 coding sequence is TGTGCCAGCGCGGGGAGACCCTCCTACGAGCAGTACTTC. Residues: CASAGRPSYEQYF.

There are a few counts of this clonotype. The chain links TRBV5-1 to TRBJ2-3; TRBD2 matches at 9 bases. Per germline, CDR1 SGHRS and CDR2 YFSETQ. This CDR3 comprises 14 residues. V was pared by 4 bases and J by 7 bases, with 7 bases of the junction left unmatched. The CDR3 coding sequence is TGCGCCAGCAGCGACTTAAGCGGGAGGCATACGCAGTATTTT. Its translation: CASSDLSGRHTQYF.

The V call is TRBV12-3 or TRBV12-4, the J call TRBJ2-1, with a weak D call TRBD2 (6 bases). V was pared by 4 bases and J by 12 bases, with 19 bases between. The CDR3 runs 14 residues. This chain's CDR3 is CASSWRGQSQGQFF. The CDR3 DNA follows: TGTGCCAGCAGTTGGAGGGGTCAAAGTCAGGGGCAGTTCTTC.

A few counts support this clonotype. In DNA, the CDR3 is TGCAGTGCCGTGGGGTACGAGCAGTACTTC. Its protein product is CSAVGYEQYF. The chain joins TRBV20-1 to TRBJ2-7; the D is unclear. The CDR3 length is 10 residues. Trimming shortened V by 6 bases and J by 4 bases, and 7 bases separated the two germline ends. Germline values: CDR1 DFQATT, CDR2 SNEGSKA (reference sequence).

The chain recombines TRBV20-1 with TRBJ1-4, with TRBD1 matching over 9 bases. CDR3 size: 14 residues. The junction had 3 bases not matched to a gene; V was cut back by 3 bases and J by 4 bases. CDR1 and CDR2 (germline): DFQATT, SNEGSKA (reference sequence). As DNA, the CDR3 is TGCAGTGCTAGGACAGGGGGGTTTAATGAAAAACTGTTTTTT. Amino acid sequence: CSARTGGFNEKLFF.

The V and J genes are TRBV6-1 and TRBJ2-3; no firm D call. CDR1 and CDR2 (germline): MNHNS, SASEGT. The CDR3 consists of 15 residues. V was shortened by 3 bases and J by 0 bases, with 10 bases between the two germline ends. The chain's CDR3 is CASSDRVPSTDTQYF. As DNA, the CDR3 is TGTGCCAGCAGTGACAGAGTCCCTAGCACAGATACGCAGTATTTT.

In this sample, this clonotype turned up a few times. The chain joins TRBV14 to TRBJ2-3; D may be TRBD2 (5 bases). This CDR3 is 15 amino acids long. Germline V lookup: CDR1 SGHDN, CDR2 FVKESK. Trimming removed 4 bases from V and 4 bases from J, with 15 bases in between. Written as DNA, the CDR3 is TGTGCCAGCAGCCGCCGGACTCCCGGCGCAGATACGCAGTATTTT. Translating it yields CASSRRTPGADTQYF.

This clonotype was counted a single time. The chain uses TRBV2 and TRBJ2-1; tentatively, D is TRBD2 (7 bases). The CDR3 extends over 15 amino acids. The V end lost 4 bases, the J end lost 6 bases, and 16 bases lay between the germline ends. CDR1 SNHLY and CDR2 FYNNEI come from the germline V gene. This chain's CDR3 is CASSGGGGVGNEQFF. Written as DNA, the CDR3 is TGTGCCAGCAGTGGGGGAGGGGGAGTGGGCAATGAGCAGTTCTTC.

This clonotype was detected a few times. The chain employs TRBV29-1 and TRBJ2-7, with D hard to call. The V end was cut by 4 bases, the J end by 0 bases, with 16 bases between. CDR1 and CDR2 (germline): SQVTM, ANQGSEA. The CDR3 is made up of 15 amino acids. CDR3 residues: CSVVGVWGHSYEQYF. The CDR3 DNA reads as TGCAGCGTTGTTGGTGTTTGGGGTCACTCCTACGAGCAGTACTTC.

J is TRBJ2-3 and V is TRBV2; 10 bases agree with TRBD1. CDR3 length equals 16 residues. V was clipped by 5 bases and J by 3 bases; unmatched bases: 8. CDR1 and CDR2 (germline): SNHLY, FYNNEI. In nucleotides, the CDR3 is TGTGCCAGCAGTTTGGACAGGGGGGTTGGGACAGATACGCAGTATTTT. This encodes CASSLDRGVGTDTQYF.

This clonotype was found a few times. The V and J genes are TRBV3-1 and TRBJ2-7; TRBD1 agrees at 8 bases. Trimming removed 4 bases from V and 7 bases from J; junction bases left unmatched: 9. The CDR3 consists of 14 residues. Germline CDR1 reads LGHDT; CDR2 reads YNNKEL (reference sequence). The CDR3 sequence is CASSPMTGAVEQYF. The CDR3 nucleotides are TGTGCCAGCAGCCCTATGACAGGGGCAGTTGAGCAGTACTTC.